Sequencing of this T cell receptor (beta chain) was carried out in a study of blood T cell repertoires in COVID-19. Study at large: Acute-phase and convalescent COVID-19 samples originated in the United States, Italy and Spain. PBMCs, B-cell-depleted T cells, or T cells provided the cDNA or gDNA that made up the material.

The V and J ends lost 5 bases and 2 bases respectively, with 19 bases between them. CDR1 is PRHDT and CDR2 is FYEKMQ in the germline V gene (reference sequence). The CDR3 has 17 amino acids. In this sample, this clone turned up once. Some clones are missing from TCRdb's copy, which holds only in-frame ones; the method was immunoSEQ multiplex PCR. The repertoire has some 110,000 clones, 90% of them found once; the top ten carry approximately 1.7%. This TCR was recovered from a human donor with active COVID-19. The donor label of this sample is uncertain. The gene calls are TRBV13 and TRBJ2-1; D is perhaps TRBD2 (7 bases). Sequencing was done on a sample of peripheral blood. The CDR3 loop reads CASSGGPRGATYNEQFF. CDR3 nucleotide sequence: TGTGCCAGCAGCGGCGGTCCCCGGGGGGCCACCTACAATGAGCAGTTCTTC.